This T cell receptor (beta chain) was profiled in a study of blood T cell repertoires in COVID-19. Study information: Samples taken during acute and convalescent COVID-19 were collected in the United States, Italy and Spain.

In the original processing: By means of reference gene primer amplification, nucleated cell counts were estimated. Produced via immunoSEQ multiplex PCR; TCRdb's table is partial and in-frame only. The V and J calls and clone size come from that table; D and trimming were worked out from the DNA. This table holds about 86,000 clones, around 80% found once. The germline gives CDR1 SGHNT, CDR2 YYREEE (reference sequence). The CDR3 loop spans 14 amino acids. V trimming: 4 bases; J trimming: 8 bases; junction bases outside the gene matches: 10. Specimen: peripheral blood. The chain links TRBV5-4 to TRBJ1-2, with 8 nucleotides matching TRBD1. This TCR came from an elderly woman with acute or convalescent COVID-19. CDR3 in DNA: TGTGCCAGCAGCGTTCAGGGGGCCGCCGGAGGCTACACCTTC. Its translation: CASSVQGAAGGYTF.